This TCR beta chain was profiled in a study of T cell responses to AZD1222 COVID-19 vaccine. Study results and limitations: Clonal diversity was possibly underestimated; the donors were predominantly white British and more often female. Recipients of AZD1222 seropositive at baseline numbered only five or six.

TCRdb keeps only in-frame clones here, not all; method: immunoSEQ multiplex PCR. Of roughly 130,000 clones in the sample, 94% are singletons; the top ten hold around 6.6%. Trimming stripped 3 bases from V and 3 bases from J, with 16 bases between. Germline CDR1 reads LNHDA; CDR2 reads SQIVND (reference sequence). This CDR3 is 16 amino acids long. About this clone: Its antigen is not identified.

The sample consisted of peripheral blood, taken on day 0 of AZD1222 vaccination. The source is an adult in good health. This chain uses TRBV19 with TRBJ2-3; D might be TRBD1 (5 bases). The CDR3 sequence: CASSMSRTFGTDTQYF. CDR3 DNA sequence: TGTGCCAGTAGTATGAGTAGGACATTCGGTACAGATACGCAGTATTTT.